This T cell receptor beta chain was sequenced in a study of identical twins. This clonotype was seen only a few times. This CDR3 has 14 residues. In germline, CDR1 is MNHNS, CDR2 SASEGT. Trimming removed 8 bases at V and 1 base at J, with 14 bases between. Using its own MiXCR run on the 5' RACE reads, TCRdb lists one record per CDR3 protein. The sample includes about 160,000 distinct CDR3 sequences, roughly 3.5% of them seen just once. Sequencing was done on a sample of memory T cells sorted from blood. The sequence was collected from a man younger than 35 in good health. The chain is built from TRBV6-1 and TRBJ1-1; D is possibly TRBD1 (5 bases). The CDR3 here is CASQIGGRNTEAFF. DNA of the CDR3: TGTGCCAGCCAAATTGGGGGAAGGAACACTGAAGCTTTCTTT.